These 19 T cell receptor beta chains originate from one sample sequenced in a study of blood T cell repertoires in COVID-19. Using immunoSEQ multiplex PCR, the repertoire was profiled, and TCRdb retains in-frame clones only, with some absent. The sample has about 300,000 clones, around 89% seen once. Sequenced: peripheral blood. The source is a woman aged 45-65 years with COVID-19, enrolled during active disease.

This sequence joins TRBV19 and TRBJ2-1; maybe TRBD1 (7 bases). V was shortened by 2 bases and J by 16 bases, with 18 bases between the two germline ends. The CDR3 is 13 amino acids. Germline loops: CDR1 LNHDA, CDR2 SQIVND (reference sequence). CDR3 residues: CASSIMRDRVLFF. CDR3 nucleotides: TGTGCCAGTAGTATAATGCGGGACAGAGTCCTTTTCTTC.

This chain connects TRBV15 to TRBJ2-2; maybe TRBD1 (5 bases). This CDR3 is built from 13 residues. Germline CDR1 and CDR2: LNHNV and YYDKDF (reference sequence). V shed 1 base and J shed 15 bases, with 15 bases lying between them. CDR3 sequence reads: CATSRATAGKVFF. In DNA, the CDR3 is TGTGCCACCAGCAGAGCTACGGCAGGGAAGGTGTTTTTT. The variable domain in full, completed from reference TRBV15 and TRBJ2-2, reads DAMVIQNPRYQVTQFGKPVTLSCSQTLNHNVMYWYQQKSSQAPKLLFHYYDKDFNNEADTPDNFQSRRPNTSFCFLDIRSPGLGDTAMYLCATSRATAGKVFFGEGSRLTVL.

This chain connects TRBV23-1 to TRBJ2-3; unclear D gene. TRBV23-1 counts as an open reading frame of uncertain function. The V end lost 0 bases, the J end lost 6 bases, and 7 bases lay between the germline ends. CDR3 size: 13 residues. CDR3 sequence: CASSQSVADTQYF. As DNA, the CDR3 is TGCGCCAGCAGTCAATCGGTAGCTGATACGCAGTATTTT.

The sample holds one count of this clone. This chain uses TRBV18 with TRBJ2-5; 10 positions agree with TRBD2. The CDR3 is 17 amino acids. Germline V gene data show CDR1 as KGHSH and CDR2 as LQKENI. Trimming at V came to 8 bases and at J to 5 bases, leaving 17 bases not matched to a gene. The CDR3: CASAPPASGRRGETQYF. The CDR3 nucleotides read TGTGCCAGCGCCCCCCCCGCTAGCGGGAGAAGAGGGGAGACCCAGTACTTC.

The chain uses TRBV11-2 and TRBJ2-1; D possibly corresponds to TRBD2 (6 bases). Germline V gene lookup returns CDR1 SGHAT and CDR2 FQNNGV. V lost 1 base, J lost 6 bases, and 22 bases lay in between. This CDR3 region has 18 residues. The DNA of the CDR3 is TGTGCCAGCAGCTTAGGGACCCATGGGAAGCGGGCTCTCAATGAGCAGTTCTTC. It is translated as CASSLGTHGKRALNEQFF.

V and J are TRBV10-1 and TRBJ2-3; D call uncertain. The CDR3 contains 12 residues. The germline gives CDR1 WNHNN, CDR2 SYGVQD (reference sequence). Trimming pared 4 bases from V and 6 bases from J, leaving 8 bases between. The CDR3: CASSGSHDTQYF. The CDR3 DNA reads TGCGCCAGCAGTGGGAGCCACGATACGCAGTATTTT.

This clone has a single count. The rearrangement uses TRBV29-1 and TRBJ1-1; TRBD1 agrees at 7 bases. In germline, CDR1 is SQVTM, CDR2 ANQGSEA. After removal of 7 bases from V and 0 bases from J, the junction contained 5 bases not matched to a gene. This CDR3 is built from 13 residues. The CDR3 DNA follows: TGCAGCGCCATGACAGGGCTGAACACTGAAGCTTTCTTT. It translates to CSAMTGLNTEAFF.

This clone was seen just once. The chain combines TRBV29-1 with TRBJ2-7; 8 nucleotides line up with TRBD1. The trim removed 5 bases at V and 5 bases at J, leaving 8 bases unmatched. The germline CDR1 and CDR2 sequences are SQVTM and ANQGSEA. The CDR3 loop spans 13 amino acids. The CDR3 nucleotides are TGCAGCGTTATCGGACAGGGTCTCGACGAGCAGTACTTC. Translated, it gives CSVIGQGLDEQYF.

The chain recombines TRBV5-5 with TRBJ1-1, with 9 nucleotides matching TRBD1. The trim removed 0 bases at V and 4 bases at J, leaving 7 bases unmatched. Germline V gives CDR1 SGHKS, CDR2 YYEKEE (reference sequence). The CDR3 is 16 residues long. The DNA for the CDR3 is TGTGCCAGCAGCTTGGGTACAGGGGGCTGGGGCACTGAAGCTTTCTTT. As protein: CASSLGTGGWGTEAFF.

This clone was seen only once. This CDR3 is CASSSYRGDETQYF. The CDR3 DNA reads as TGCGCCAGCAGCTCATACAGGGGGGACGAGACCCAGTACTTC. The genes are TRBV5-1 and TRBJ2-5, with 8 bases lining up with TRBD1. Germline V lookup: CDR1 SGHRS, CDR2 YFSETQ. This CDR3 has 14 residues. The junction had 6 bases not matched to a gene; V was cut back by 3 bases and J by 5 bases.

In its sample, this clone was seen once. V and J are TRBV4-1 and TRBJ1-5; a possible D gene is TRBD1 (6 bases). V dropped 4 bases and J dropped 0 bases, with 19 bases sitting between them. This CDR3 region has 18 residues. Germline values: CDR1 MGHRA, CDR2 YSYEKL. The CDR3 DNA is TGCGCCAGCAGCCGAAAACAGGGTTTAGTCGGTAGCAATCAGCCCCAGCATTTT. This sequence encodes CASSRKQGLVGSNQPQHF.

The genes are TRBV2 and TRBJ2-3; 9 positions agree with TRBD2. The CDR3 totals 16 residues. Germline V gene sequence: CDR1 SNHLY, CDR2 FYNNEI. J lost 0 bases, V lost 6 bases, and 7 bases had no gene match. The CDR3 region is CASRAVAGESTDTQYF. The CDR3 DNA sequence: TGTGCCAGCAGGGCTGTAGCGGGAGAAAGCACAGATACGCAGTATTTT.

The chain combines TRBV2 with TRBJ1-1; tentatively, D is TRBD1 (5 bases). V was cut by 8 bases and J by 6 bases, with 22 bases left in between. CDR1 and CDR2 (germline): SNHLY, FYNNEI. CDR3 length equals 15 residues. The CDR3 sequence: CASWDPAAGGSEAFF. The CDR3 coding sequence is TGTGCCAGCTGGGACCCAGCAGCGGGCGGCTCTGAAGCTTTCTTT.

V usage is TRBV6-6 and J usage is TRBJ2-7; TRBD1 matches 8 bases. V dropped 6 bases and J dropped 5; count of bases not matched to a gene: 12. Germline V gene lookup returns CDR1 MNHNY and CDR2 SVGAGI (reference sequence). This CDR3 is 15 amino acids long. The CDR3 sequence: CASSATRTGGHEQYF. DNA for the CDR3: TGTGCCAGCAGCGCCACTAGAACAGGGGGTCACGAGCAGTACTTC.

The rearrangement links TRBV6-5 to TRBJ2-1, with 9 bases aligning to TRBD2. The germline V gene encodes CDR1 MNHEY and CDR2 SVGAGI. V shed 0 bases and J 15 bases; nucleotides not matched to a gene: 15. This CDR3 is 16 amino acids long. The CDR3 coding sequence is TGTGCCAGCAGTTACTCCCGGGGGCTAGCGGGAAGTGAGTCGTTCTTC. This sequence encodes CASSYSRGLAGSESFF.

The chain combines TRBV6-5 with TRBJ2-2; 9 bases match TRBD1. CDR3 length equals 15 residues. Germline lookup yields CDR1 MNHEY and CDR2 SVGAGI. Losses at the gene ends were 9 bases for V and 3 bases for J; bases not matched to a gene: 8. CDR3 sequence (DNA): TGTGCCAGGACTACAGGGGGCAAAGACACCGGGGAGCTGTTTTTT. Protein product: CARTTGGKDTGELFF.

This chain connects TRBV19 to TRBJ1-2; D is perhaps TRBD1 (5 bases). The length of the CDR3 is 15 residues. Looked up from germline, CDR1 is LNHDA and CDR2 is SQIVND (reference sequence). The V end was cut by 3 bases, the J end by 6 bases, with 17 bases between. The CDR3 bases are TGTGCCAGTAGTATCGCCCCGACAGCTCCTGATGGCTACACCTTC. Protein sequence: CASSIAPTAPDGYTF.

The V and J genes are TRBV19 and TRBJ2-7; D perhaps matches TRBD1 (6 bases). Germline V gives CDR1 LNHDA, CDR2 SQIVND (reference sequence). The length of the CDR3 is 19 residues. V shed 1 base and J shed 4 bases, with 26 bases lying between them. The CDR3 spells CASSIVGQRRIHIPYEQYF. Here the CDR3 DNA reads TGTGCCAGTAGTATAGTAGGACAGAGAAGAATTCATATACCATACGAGCAGTACTTC.

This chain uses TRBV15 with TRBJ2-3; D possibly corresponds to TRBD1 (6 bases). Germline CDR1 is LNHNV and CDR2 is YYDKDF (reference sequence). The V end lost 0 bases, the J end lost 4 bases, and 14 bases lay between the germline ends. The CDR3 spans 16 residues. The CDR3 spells CATSRDRSRGADTQYF. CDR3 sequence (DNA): TGTGCCACCAGCAGAGATCGGTCCAGGGGTGCAGATACGCAGTATTTT.